These T cell receptor beta chains were read from a single sample in a study of Tregs in tolerant kidney transplant recipients. The assay was immunoSEQ multiplex PCR, and TCRdb's table has in-frame clones only and misses some. The sample records roughly 120,000 clones, 85% to 95% being singletons. The material sequenced was CD4+ T cells from blood. The source is a human donor in good health. Both conserved end residues are part of each CDR3. Each record gives: J gene, D gene, clone size, V gene, CDR3 DNA, CDR3 protein. A D gene is named only where the DNA matches it firmly. Size tells how often a clone was seen (once, few, many) or the class of an expanded clone, and some rows leave it out.

TRBJ1-4,TRBD1,NA,TRBV2,TGTGCCGGCAGACCGGGACAGGGTAATGAAAAACTGTTTTTT,CAGRPGQGNEKLFF
TRBJ1-1,TRBD1,NA,TRBV4-2,TGTGCCAGCAGCCCCCAAGGTAGGACAGGGGCCTTCAACACTGAAGCTTTCTTT,CASSPQGRTGAFNTEAFF
TRBJ2-7,NA,NA,TRBV5-6,TGTGCAGTTGGACAGACTTACTTC,CAVGQTYF
TRBJ1-3,NA,NA,TRBV9,TGTGCCAGCAGCCGGGACAACTCTGGAAACACCATATATTTT,CASSRDNSGNTIYF
TRBJ1-1,NA,NA,TRBV19,TGTGCCAGTAGTATGGCAGGGGAGCTGAACACTGAAGCTTTCTTT,CASSMAGELNTEAFF
TRBJ1-1,NA,NA,TRBV9,TGTGCCAGCAGCGTAGGGAACGTGGCAAATGGGGACACTGAAGCTTTCTTT,CASSVGNVANGDTEAFF
TRBJ2-3,NA,NA,TRBV5-5,TGTGCCAGCAGCTTGGTACCTCCCCAGGGGCCAGATACGCAGTATTTT,CASSLVPPQGPDTQYF
TRBJ1-1,NA,NA,TRBV18,TGTGCCAGCTCACCAATAGGTGGCCAACGCACTGAAGCTTTCTTT,CASSPIGGQRTEAFF
TRBJ1-2,TRBD1,NA,TRBV29-1,TGCAGCGGAATGACAGGGTGGAACGTCGGCTACACCTTC,CSGMTGWNVGYTF
TRBJ2-7,TRBD2,NA,TRBV6-6,TGTGCCGCAAAGCTAGCGGGCTCCTACGAGCAGTACTTC,CAAKLAGSYEQYF
TRBJ2-5,NA,NA,TRBV7-2,TGTGCCAGCAGCTTGAGCTCATGGGAGACCCAGTACTTC,CASSLSSWETQYF
TRBJ1-2,TRBD1,NA,TRBV6-5,TGTGCCAGCAGTTATGGGGACAGGGGAAACTATGGCTACACCTTC,CASSYGDRGNYGYTF
TRBJ1-3,NA,NA,TRBV7-9,TGTGCCAGCAGCTTAGTCGGCCTCTCTGGAAACACCATATATTTT,CASSLVGLSGNTIYF
TRBJ2-1,NA,NA,TRBV29-1,TGCAGCGCTGGCCGGTTCGATGAGCAGTTCTTC,CSAGRFDEQFF
TRBJ2-7,NA,NA,TRBV7-9,TGTGCCAGCAGCCCCCCCGGGTCCCCCTTTGAGTACTTC,CASSPPGSPFEYF
TRBJ2-7,NA,NA,TRBV7-9,TGTGCCAGCAGCTTAGTTGACTACGAGCAGTACTTC,CASSLVDYEQYF
TRBJ1-2,NA,NA,TRBV6-6,TGTGCCAGCAGCAAACAGGGTCGATTAATGGATGGCTACACCTTC,CASSKQGRLMDGYTF
TRBJ1-5,NA,NA,TRBV29-1,TGCAGCGTTGGGGGAAGCAATCAGCCCCAGCATTTT,CSVGGSNQPQHF
TRBJ2-4,TRBD1,NA,TRBV7-8,TGTGCCAGCAGCTCTGGGACAGTATTAGCCAAAAACATTCAGTACTTC,CASSSGTVLAKNIQYF
TRBJ2-1,TRBD1,NA,TRBV9,TGTGCCAGCAGCAAAAACAGGGGGCGGAGTGAGCAGTTCTTC,CASSKNRGRSEQFF
TRBJ2-1,NA,NA,TRBV7-9,TGTGCCAGCAGCTTTTACACTATCTACAATGAGCAGTTCTTC,CASSFYTIYNEQFF
TRBJ2-7,TRBD2,NA,TRBV27,TGTGCCAGCACCCAACTAGCGGGGGGGCCGGGTGAGCAGTACTTC,CASTQLAGGPGEQYF
TRBJ2-3,NA,NA,TRBV28,TGTGCCAGCAGTCTCCCCCTAGGGTTCACAGATACGCAGTATTTT,CASSLPLGFTDTQYF
TRBJ2-5,NA,once,TRBV6-5,TGTGCCAGCAGGCAAGAGACCCAGTACTTC,CASRQETQYF
TRBJ2-7,TRBD1,NA,TRBV29-1,TGCAGTACGAGGGCAGGGGGTCTCAACGAGCAGTACTTC,CSTRAGGLNEQYF
TRBJ2-1,NA,NA,TRBV5-1,TGCGCCAGCAGCTTGCAACTAGCTTATGAGCAGTTCTTC,CASSLQLAYEQFF
TRBJ1-5,TRBD1,NA,TRBV18,TGTGCCAGCTCTCCCCCGGGACAGGGGCATCAGCCCCAGCATTTT,CASSPPGQGHQPQHF
TRBJ2-1,NA,NA,TRBV5-1,TGCGCCAGCAGCGTCCGGGCCCAGGTGGGAAATGAGCAGTTCTTC,CASSVRAQVGNEQFF
TRBJ2-1,TRBD2,NA,TRBV7-8,TGTGCCAGCAGCTTAGGGCTAGCGGGGGCGTCCATAAGCTCCTACAATGAGCAGTTCTTC,CASSLGLAGASISSYNEQFF
TRBJ1-4,NA,once,TRBV5-8,TGTGCCAGCAGGCATTTGACAGCAACTAATGAAAAACTGTTTTTT,CASRHLTATNEKLFF
TRBJ2-7,TRBD1,NA,TRBV5-1,TGCGCCAGCAGTTCCACCGGGACAGGGCTCTCCTACGAGCAGTACTTC,CASSSTGTGLSYEQYF
TRBJ2-1,TRBD2,once,TRBV5-1,TGCGCCAGCAGCGGTGCGGGGGGGCGAAATGAGCAGTTCTTC,CASSGAGGRNEQFF
TRBJ2-1,TRBD2,NA,TRBV11-2,TGTGCCAGCAGCATTTTGACTAGCGGGGCCTACAATGAGCAGTTCTTC,CASSILTSGAYNEQFF
TRBJ1-5,TRBD1,NA,TRBV6-5,TGTTCCAGGGGGCAGCGTGTTAACAATCAGCCCCAGCATTTT,CSRGQRVNNQPQHF
TRBJ1-5,NA,NA,TRBV5-4,TGTGCCAGCAGCTTGTTGGGGAGCAATCAGCCCCAGCATTTT,CASSLLGSNQPQHF
TRBJ2-7,TRBD2,NA,TRBV27,TGTGCCAGCAGTTTCGGGGGGGCCGGGTACGAGCAGTACTTC,CASSFGGAGYEQYF
TRBJ1-1,NA,once,TRBV4-1,TGCGCCAGCAGCCAACGAACGGGACACCCAAACACTGAAGCTTTCTTT,CASSQRTGHPNTEAFF
TRBJ2-3,NA,NA,TRBV7-3,TGTGCCAGCAGCTCTAGCACAGATACGCAGTATTTT,CASSSSTDTQYF
TRBJ1-2,TRBD1,NA,TRBV7-9,TGTGCCAGCAGCTCAAAGACAGGGGGGAATTATGGCTACACCTTC,CASSSKTGGNYGYTF
TRBJ2-2,NA,NA,TRBV19,TGTGCCAGTAGTAGTGGGACCGGGGAGCTGTTTTTT,CASSSGTGELFF
TRBJ2-1,NA,once,TRBV2,TGTGCCAGCAGTGCCGGGACAGAGCAGTTCTTC,CASSAGTEQFF
TRBJ2-3,TRBD1,NA,TRBV5-8,TGTGCCAGCAGCTTGGGAGACAGGGGGACAGATACGCAGTATTTT,CASSLGDRGTDTQYF